These T cell receptor beta chains were read from a single sample in a study of T cell responses to AZD1222 COVID-19 vaccine. Data came from immunoSEQ multiplex PCR; TCRdb stores just in-frame clones and leaves some out. This sample has about 130,000 clones, with around 87% found just once. Sequences were derived from peripheral blood, sampled on day 0 of AZD1222 vaccination. The receptors were sampled from an adult in good health. Each CDR3 is given with its conserved first and last residue. D genes are given only for firm matches. Size is omitted from some rows. Given values are once, few, many or a class for expanded clones.

v_gene,abundance,j_gene,d_gene,CDR3aa,CDR3nt
TRBV2,NA,TRBJ1-3,TRBD1,CASRIDRDSGNTIYF,TGTGCCAGCAGGATAGACAGGGACTCTGGAAACACCATATATTTT
TRBV10-1,NA,TRBJ2-2,TRBD1,CASSESGTVKAGELFF,TGCGCCAGCAGTGAGTCGGGGACAGTAAAGGCCGGGGAGCTGTTTTTT
TRBV5-1,NA,TRBJ2-1,TRBD2,CASSLGTSGGAIDEQFF,TGCGCCAGCAGCTTAGGGACTAGCGGGGGGGCCATCGATGAGCAGTTCTTC
TRBV2,NA,TRBJ1-2,NA,CASSEVGVPYGYTF,TGTGCCAGCAGTGAAGTTGGGGTACCCTATGGCTACACCTTC
TRBV12-5,NA,TRBJ2-1,TRBD2,CASGLPRRPEAGRYVNEQFF,TGTGCTAGTGGTTTGCCGCGGAGGCCAGAAGCGGGAAGGTACGTCAATGAGCAGTTCTTC
TRBV10-3,NA,TRBJ1-1,NA,CAIPLGEVKNTEAFF,TGTGCCATCCCCCTCGGGGAGGTAAAGAACACTGAAGCTTTCTTT
TRBV6-5,NA,TRBJ2-7,TRBD1,CASRRDRALFEQYF,TGTGCCAGCAGAAGGGACAGGGCGCTCTTCGAGCAGTACTTC
TRBV20-1,few,TRBJ2-1,TRBD2,CSASSLAGGPSYNEQFF,TGCAGTGCTAGTTCCCTAGCGGGGGGTCCCTCCTACAATGAGCAGTTCTTC
TRBV4-2,NA,TRBJ2-1,TRBD2,CASSQVTSGEYNEQFF,TGTGCCAGCAGCCAAGTAACTAGCGGGGAGTACAATGAGCAGTTCTTC
TRBV27,NA,TRBJ1-5,NA,CASSLLAGMGQPQHF,TGTGCCAGCAGTTTATTGGCAGGGATGGGTCAGCCCCAGCATTTT
TRBV30,NA,TRBJ1-6,TRBD1,CAWSLGQGRNSPLHF,TGTGCCTGGAGCCTAGGACAGGGGCGAAATTCACCCCTCCACTTT
TRBV19,once,TRBJ2-7,TRBD1,CASSLGQGLSYEQYF,TGTGCCAGTAGTTTGGGACAGGGACTCTCCTACGAGCAGTACTTC
TRBV7-9,NA,TRBJ2-7,NA,CASSPGLMAYEQYF,TGTGCCAGCAGCCCAGGACTGATGGCCTACGAGCAGTACTTC
TRBV24-1,NA,TRBJ2-1,NA,CATSDLQDPSKKQFF,TGTGCCACCAGTGATTTGCAGGACCCGAGTAAAAAGCAGTTCTTC
TRBV6-2/TRBV6-3,NA,TRBJ1-2,TRBD1,CASSYGQGAYGYTF,TGTGCCAGCAGTTACGGGCAGGGGGCCTATGGCTACACCTTC
TRBV18,NA,TRBJ1-6,NA,CASSPQPSSYNSPLHF,TGTGCCAGCTCACCACAGCCAAGCTCCTATAATTCACCCCTCCACTTT
TRBV5-1,few,TRBJ1-6,NA,CASSFDGHPNSPLHF,TGCGCCAGCAGCTTTGACGGACACCCCAATTCACCCCTCCACTTT
TRBV6-2/TRBV6-3,NA,TRBJ2-5,TRBD2,CASSSLAGEETQYF,TGTGCCAGCAGTTCTCTAGCGGGAGAGGAGACCCAGTACTTC
TRBV28,NA,TRBJ2-1,TRBD2,CASRGSGPSSYNEQFF,TGTGCCAGCAGGGGTAGCGGGCCCAGCTCCTACAATGAGCAGTTCTTC
TRBV30,NA,TRBJ1-2,TRBD1,CAWNGQGVGYTF,TGTGCCTGGAACGGACAGGGAGTCGGCTACACCTTC
TRBV4-2,few,TRBJ2-2,NA,CASSQEWGRGGELFF,TGTGCCAGCAGCCAAGAGTGGGGGAGAGGCGGGGAGCTGTTTTTT
TRBV7-9,NA,TRBJ1-1,TRBD1,CASSTRDRGDWEAFF,TGTGCCAGCAGCACCCGGGACAGGGGAGACTGGGAAGCTTTCTTT
TRBV4-1,NA,TRBJ2-1,NA,CASSQVSPGIGREQFF,TGCGCCAGCAGCCAAGTCTCCCCCGGGATTGGGCGCGAGCAGTTCTTC
TRBV5-5,NA,TRBJ2-1,NA,CASSSQGNEQFF,TGTGCCAGCAGCTCCCAGGGGAATGAGCAGTTCTTC
TRBV12-3/TRBV12-4,NA,TRBJ2-7,NA,CASSHTLNYEQYF,TGTGCCAGCAGTCACACCCTGAACTACGAGCAGTACTTC
TRBV7-8,NA,TRBJ1-2,TRBD1,CASSLDRGHGYTF,TGTGCCAGCAGCCTAGACAGGGGGCATGGCTACACCTTC
TRBV2,NA,TRBJ2-1,NA,CASREGAGAGNEQFF,TGTGCCAGCAGGGAAGGGGCCGGGGCGGGGAATGAGCAGTTCTTC
TRBV7-9,NA,TRBJ1-1,NA,CASSLARGYTEAFF,TGTGCCAGCAGCTTAGCGAGGGGGTACACTGAAGCTTTCTTT
TRBV5-1,few,TRBJ1-1,NA,CASTQGGSGTEAFF,TGCGCCAGCACGCAGGGAGGCAGCGGCACTGAAGCTTTCTTT
TRBV20-1,NA,TRBJ1-3,NA,CSAGAGNTIYF,TGCAGTGCAGGAGCCGGAAACACCATATATTTT
TRBV2,NA,TRBJ2-4,NA,CASSDRLNIQYF,TGTGCCAGCAGTGACAGGTTGAACATTCAGTACTTC
TRBV7-9,NA,TRBJ1-1,NA,CASSPQAGPIEAFF,TGTGCCAGCAGCCCCCAGGCCGGGCCTATCGAAGCTTTCTTT
TRBV6-6,NA,TRBJ2-7,NA,CASSPHHGSIYYEQYF,TGTGCCAGCAGTCCCCATCACGGGTCAATCTACTACGAGCAGTACTTC
TRBV6-5,NA,TRBJ1-2,TRBD1,CASTLGTVRNYGYTF,TGTGCCAGCACCCTAGGGACAGTACGTAACTATGGCTACACCTTC
TRBV10-2,NA,TRBJ1-3,NA,CASSEASRVGNTIYF,TGCGCCAGCAGTGAAGCTTCCAGGGTTGGAAACACCATATATTTT
TRBV5-1,NA,TRBJ2-7,NA,CASSWKQAGTYEQYF,TGCGCCAGCAGCTGGAAGCAGGCCGGCACCTACGAGCAGTACTTC
TRBV19,NA,TRBJ1-2,NA,CASSIPLRHTF,TGTGCCAGTAGTATTCCCCTTCGGCACACCTTC